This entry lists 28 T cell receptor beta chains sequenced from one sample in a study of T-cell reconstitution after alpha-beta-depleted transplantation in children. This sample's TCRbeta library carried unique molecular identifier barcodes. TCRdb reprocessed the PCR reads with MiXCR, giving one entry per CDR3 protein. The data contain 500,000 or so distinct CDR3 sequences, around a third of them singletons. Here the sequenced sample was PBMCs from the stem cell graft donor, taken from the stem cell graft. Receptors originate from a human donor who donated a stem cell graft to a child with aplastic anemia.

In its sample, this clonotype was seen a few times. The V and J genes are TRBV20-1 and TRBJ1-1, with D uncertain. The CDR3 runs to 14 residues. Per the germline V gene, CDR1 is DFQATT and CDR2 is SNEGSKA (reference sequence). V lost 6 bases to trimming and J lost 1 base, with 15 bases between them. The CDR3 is CSARLPSKNTEAFF. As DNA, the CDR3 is TGCAGTGCCCGACTGCCCAGCAAGAACACTGAAGCTTTCTTT.

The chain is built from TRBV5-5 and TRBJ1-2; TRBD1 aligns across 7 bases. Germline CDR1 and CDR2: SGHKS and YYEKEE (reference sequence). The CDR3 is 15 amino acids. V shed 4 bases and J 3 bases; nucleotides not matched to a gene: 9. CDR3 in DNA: TGTGCCAGCAGCCCGGCGCCCGGGACAGACTATGGCTACACCTTC. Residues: CASSPAPGTDYGYTF.

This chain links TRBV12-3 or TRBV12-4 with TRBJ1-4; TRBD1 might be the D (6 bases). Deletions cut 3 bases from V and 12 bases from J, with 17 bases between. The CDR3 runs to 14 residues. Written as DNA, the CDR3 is TGTGCCAGCAGTTTCGACAGGTCAACTTTGGAACTGTTTTTT. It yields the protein CASSFDRSTLELFF.

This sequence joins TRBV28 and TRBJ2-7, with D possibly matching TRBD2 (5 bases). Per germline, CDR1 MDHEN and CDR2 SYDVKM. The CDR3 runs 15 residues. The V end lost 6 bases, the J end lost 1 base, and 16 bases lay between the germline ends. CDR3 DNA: TGTGCCAGCAGACTCGGGGTAGCTTCTTCCTACGAGCAGTACTTC. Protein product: CASRLGVASSYEQYF.

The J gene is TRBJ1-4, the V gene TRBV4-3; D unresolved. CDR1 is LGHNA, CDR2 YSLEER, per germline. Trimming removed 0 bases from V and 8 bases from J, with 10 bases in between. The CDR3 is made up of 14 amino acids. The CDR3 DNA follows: TGCGCCAGCAGCCAAGATCTTGGGCGGGAAAAACTGTTTTTT. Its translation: CASSQDLGREKLFF.

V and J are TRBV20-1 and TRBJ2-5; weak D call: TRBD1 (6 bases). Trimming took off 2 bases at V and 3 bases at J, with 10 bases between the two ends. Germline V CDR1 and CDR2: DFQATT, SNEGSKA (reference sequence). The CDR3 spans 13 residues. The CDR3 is CSARRPGEETQYF. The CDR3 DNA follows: TGCAGTGCTAGACGTCCAGGGGAAGAGACCCAGTACTTC.

CDR3 sequence reads: CASSSIGGQGNQPQHF. For the CDR3, the DNA is TGTGCCAGCAGCTCCATAGGGGGACAGGGCAATCAGCCCCAGCATTTT. The rearrangement uses TRBV7-2 and TRBJ1-5, with TRBD1 identical over 8 bases. CDR1 is SGHTA and CDR2 is FQGNSA in the germline V gene. The CDR3 has 16 amino acids. V was clipped by 4 bases and J by 2 bases; unmatched bases: 7.

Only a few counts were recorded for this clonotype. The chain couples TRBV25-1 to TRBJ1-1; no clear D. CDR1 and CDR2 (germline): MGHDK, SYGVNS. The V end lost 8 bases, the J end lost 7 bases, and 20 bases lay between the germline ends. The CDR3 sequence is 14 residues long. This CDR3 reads CASAEEVIDLEAFF. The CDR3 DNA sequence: TGTGCCAGCGCCGAGGAGGTAATCGACCTTGAAGCTTTCTTT.

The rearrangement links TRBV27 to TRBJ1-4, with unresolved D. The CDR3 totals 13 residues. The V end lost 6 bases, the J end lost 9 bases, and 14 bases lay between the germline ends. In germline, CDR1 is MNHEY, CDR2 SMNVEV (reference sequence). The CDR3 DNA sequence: TGTGCCAGCAGCCGACAAGCCTCACAAAAACTGTTTTTT. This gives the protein CASSRQASQKLFF.

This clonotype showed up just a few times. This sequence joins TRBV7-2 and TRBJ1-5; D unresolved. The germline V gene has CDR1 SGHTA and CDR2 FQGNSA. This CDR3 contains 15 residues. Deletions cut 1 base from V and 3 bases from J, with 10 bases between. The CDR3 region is CASSLGYRLNQPQHF. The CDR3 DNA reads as TGTGCCAGCAGCTTAGGATATAGGCTCAATCAGCCCCAGCATTTT.

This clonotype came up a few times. The CDR3 loop is CSAPRQSSYEQYF. The CDR3, as DNA: TGCAGTGCTCCTAGACAGTCCTCCTACGAGCAGTACTTC. The chain employs TRBV20-1 and TRBJ2-7, with D possibly TRBD1 on 5 matching bases. The CDR3 sequence is 13 residues long. CDR1 is DFQATT and CDR2 is SNEGSKA in the germline V gene (reference sequence). V was cut by 5 bases and J by 0 bases, with 11 bases left in between.

The CDR3 nucleotides read TGTGCCAGCAGTTTAGGGACAGGGGAATATGGCTACACCTTC. This gives the protein CASSLGTGEYGYTF. The chain joins TRBV12-3 or TRBV12-4 to TRBJ1-2, with 9 bases matching TRBD1. J was trimmed by 5 bases and V by 1 base; bases with no gene match: 2. The CDR3 loop spans 14 amino acids.

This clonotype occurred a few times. The CDR3 is CASSLGQGGGNEKLFF. The CDR3 nucleotides are TGTGCCAGCAGTTTAGGACAGGGGGGCGGGAATGAAAAACTGTTTTTT. The chain joins TRBV12-3 or TRBV12-4 to TRBJ1-4; the match to TRBD1 covers 9 bases. V dropped 1 base and J dropped 5; count of bases not matched to a gene: 5. The CDR3 has 16 residues.

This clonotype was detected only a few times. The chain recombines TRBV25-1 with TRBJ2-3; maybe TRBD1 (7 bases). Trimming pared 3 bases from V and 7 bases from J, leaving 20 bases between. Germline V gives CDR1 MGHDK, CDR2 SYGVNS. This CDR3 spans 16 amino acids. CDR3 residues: CASSDPGGSPLYTQYF. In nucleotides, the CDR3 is TGTGCCAGCAGTGATCCAGGGGGGTCTCCCCTTTATACGCAGTATTTT.

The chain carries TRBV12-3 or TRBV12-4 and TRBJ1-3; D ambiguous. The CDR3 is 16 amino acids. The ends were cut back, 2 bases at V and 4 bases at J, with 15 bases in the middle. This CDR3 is CASSLRALQPGNTIYF. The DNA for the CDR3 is TGTGCCAGCAGTTTAAGGGCACTACAACCCGGAAACACCATATATTTT.

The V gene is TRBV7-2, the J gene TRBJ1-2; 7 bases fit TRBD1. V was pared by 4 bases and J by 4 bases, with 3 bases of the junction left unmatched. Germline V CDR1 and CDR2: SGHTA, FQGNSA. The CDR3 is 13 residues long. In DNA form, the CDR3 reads TGTGCCAGCAGCTCGACAGGGCGCTATGGCTACACCTTC. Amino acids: CASSSTGRYGYTF. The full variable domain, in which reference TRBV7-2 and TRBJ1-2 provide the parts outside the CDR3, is GAGVSQSPSNKVTEKGKDVELRCDPISGHTALYWYRQSLGQGLEFLIYFQGNSAPDKSGLPSDRFSAERTGGSVSTLTIQRTQQEDSAVYLCASSSTGRYGYTFGSGTRLTVV.

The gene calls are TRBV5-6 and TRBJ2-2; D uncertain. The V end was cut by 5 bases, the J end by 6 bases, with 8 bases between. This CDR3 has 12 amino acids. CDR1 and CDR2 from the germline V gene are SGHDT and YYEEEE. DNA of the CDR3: TGTGCCAGCAGTGAATTGGCCGGGGAGCTGTTTTTT. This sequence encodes CASSELAGELFF. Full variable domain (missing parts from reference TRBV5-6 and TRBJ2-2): DAGVTQSPTHLIKTRGQQVTLRCSPKSGHDTVSWYQQALGQGPQFIFQYYEEEERQRGNFPDRFSGHQFPNYSSELNVNALLLGDSALYLCASSELAGELFFGEGSRLTVL.

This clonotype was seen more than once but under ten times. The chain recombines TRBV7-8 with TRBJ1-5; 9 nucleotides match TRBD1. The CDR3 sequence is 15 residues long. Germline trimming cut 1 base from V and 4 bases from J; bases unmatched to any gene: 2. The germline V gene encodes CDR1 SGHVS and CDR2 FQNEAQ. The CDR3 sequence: CASSLVTGGNQPQHF. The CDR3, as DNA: TGTGCCAGCAGCTTAGTGACAGGGGGAAATCAGCCCCAGCATTTT.

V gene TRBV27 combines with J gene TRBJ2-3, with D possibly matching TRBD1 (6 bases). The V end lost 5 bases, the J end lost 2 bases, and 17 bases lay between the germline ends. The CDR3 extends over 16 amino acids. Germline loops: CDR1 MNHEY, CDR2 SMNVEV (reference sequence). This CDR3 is CASSPWDSGHTDTQYF. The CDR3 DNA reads TGTGCCAGCAGTCCCTGGGATTCGGGACACACAGATACGCAGTATTTT.

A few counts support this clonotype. This CDR3 reads CASSYSRMDEAFF. The CDR3 coding sequence is TGTGCCAGCAGTTACTCGCGAATGGATGAAGCTTTCTTT. This sequence joins TRBV6-5 and TRBJ1-1; no definite D call. CDR3 length: 13 amino acids. Deletions cut 0 bases from V and 7 bases from J, with 9 bases between. Germline loops: CDR1 MNHEY, CDR2 SVGAGI.

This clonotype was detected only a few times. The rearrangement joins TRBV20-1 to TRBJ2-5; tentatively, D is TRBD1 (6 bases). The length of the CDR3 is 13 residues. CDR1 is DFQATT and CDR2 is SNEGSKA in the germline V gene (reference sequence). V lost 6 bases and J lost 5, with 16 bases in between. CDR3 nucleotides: TGCAGTGCCGACCGCGGTCAGGGGGAGACCCAGTACTTC. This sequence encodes CSADRGQGETQYF.

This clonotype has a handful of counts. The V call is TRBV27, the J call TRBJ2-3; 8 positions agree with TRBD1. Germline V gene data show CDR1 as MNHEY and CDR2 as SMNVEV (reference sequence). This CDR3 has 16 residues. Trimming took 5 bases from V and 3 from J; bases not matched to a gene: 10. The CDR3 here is CASSAPHRGRTDTQYF. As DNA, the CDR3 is TGTGCCAGCAGTGCCCCCCACAGGGGGAGGACAGATACGCAGTATTTT.

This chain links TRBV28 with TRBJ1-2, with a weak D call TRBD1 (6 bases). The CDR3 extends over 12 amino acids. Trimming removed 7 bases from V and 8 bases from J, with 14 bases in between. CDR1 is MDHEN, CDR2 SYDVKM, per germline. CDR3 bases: TGTGCCAGCATCCTAGGGGGAGGGGGCTACACCTTC. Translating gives CASILGGGGYTF.

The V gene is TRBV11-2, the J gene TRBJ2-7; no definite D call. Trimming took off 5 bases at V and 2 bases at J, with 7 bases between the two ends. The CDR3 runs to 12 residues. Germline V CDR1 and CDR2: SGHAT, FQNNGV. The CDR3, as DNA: TGTGCCAGCAGCCGCGAACCCTACGAGCAGTACGTC. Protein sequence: CASSREPYEQYV.

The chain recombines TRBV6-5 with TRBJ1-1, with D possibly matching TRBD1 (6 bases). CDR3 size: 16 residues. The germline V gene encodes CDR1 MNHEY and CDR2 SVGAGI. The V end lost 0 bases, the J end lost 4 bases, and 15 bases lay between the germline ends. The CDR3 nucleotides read TGTGCCAGCAGTTACTCGACAGGCGACGGTATCACTGAAGCTTTCTTT. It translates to CASSYSTGDGITEAFF.

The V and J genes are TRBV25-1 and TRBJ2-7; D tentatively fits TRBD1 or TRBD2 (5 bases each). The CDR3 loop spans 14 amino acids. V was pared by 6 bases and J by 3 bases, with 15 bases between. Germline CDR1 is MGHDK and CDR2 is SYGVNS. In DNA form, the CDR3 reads TGTGCCAGCAGGGGACCCGGTATGAGCTACGAGCAGTACGTC. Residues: CASRGPGMSYEQYV.

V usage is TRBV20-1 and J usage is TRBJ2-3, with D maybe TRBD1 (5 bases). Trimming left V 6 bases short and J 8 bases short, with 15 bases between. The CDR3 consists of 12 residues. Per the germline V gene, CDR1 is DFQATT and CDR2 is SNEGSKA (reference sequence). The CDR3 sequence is CSAMATELTQYF. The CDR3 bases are TGCAGTGCCATGGCGACAGAACTTACGCAGTATTTT.

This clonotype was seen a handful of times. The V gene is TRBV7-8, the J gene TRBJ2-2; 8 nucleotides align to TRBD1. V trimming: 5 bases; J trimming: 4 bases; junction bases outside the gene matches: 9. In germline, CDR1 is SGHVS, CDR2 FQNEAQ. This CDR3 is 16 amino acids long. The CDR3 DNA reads TGTGCCAGCAGCCCGCCGACAGGGGAAGGCACCGGGGAGCTGTTTTTT. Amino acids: CASSPPTGEGTGELFF.